This entry concerns a single T cell receptor beta chain. Germline CDR1 reads SGHVS; CDR2 reads FQNEAQ. The CDR3 totals 15 residues. Trimming took off 5 bases at V and 4 bases at J, with 14 bases between the two ends. Authors' analysis steps: Amplification of reference gene primers was used by the study to estimate nucleated cell counts. TCRdb keeps only in-frame clones here, not all; method: immunoSEQ multiplex PCR. That table furnishes V, J and clone size, whereas the DNA furnished D and trimming. The sample has 90,000 to 150,000 clones; approximately 80% are singletons. The entry originates in a study of blood T cell repertoires in COVID-19. Overall study: Material from acute and convalescent COVID-19 was sourced from the United States, Italy and Spain. PBMCs, B-cell-depleted T cells, or T cells were the source of the cDNA or gDNA that made up the material.

The rearrangement joins TRBV7-8 to TRBJ1-4; D might be TRBD1 (5 bases). The clonotype comes from a human donor in a cohort sampled during active COVID-19. The material sequenced was peripheral blood. Written as DNA, the CDR3 is TGTGCCAGCAGCAAGCAGGGATTGGTTAATGAAAAACTGTTTTTT. This sequence encodes CASSKQGLVNEKLFF.